This TCR beta chain was found in a study of T cells after yellow fever vaccination. Overall study context: The authors prepared low-cell-number fractions using SMART-Seq v4 Ultra Low Input. Study-level results: A large majority of primary-vaccination clones showed up again after the booster (roughly 96% CD4, 88% CD8).

This clonotype appeared a few times. As yet, its antigen is unknown. TCRdb called the 5' RACE reads again in MiXCR, with one record for every CDR3 protein. The sample contains around 330,000 distinct CDR3 sequences, around 3.6% of which appear only once. This sequence was found in a man aged 18-30 years who received the YFV17D yellow fever vaccine. The sample here was PBMCs, taken on the day of the yellow fever booster vaccination.

CDR3 sequence: CASSYSSGLAHTDTQYF. CDR3 DNA sequence: TGTGCCAGCAGTTACTCTTCGGGACTAGCCCACACAGATACGCAGTATTTT. The rearrangement links TRBV6-2 or TRBV6-3 to TRBJ2-3, with TRBD2 identical over 9 bases. From germline, CDR1 is MNHEY and CDR2 SVGEGT. V shed 0 bases and J 2 bases; nucleotides not matched to a gene: 6. This CDR3 spans 17 amino acids.